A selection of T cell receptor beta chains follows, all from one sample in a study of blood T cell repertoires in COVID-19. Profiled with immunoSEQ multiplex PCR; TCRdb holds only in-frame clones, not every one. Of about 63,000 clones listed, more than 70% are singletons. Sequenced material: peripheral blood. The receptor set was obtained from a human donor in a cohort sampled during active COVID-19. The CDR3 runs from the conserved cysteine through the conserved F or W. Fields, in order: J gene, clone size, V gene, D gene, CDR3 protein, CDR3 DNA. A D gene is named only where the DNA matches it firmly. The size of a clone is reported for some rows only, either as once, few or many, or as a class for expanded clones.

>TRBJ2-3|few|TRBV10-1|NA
CASSTGDTQYF
TGCGCCAGCAGTACCGGAGATACGCAGTATTTT
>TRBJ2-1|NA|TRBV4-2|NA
CASSLGGTEQFF
TGTGCCAGCAGCCTCGGGGGTACGGAGCAGTTCTTC
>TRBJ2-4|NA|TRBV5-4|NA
CASSIQGGAAKNIQYF
TGTGCCAGCAGCATACAGGGAGGGGCGGCCAAAAACATTCAGTACTTC
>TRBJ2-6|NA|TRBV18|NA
CASSPRTTLPGANVLTF
TGTGCCAGCTCACCAAGGACTACCCTGCCTGGGGCCAACGTCCTGACTTTC
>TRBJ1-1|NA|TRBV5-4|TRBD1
CASSRGQMNTEAFF
TGTGCCAGCAGCCGGGGACAGATGAACACTGAAGCTTTCTTT
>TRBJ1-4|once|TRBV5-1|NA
CASSLQGIGDEKLFF
TGCGCCAGCAGCTTGCAGGGAATAGGGGATGAAAAACTGTTTTTT
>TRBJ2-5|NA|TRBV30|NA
CAWSVTMQETQYF
TGTGCCTGGAGTGTTACTATGCAAGAGACCCAGTACTTC
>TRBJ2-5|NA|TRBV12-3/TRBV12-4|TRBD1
CASRQGAETQYF
TGTGCCAGCAGACAGGGGGCGGAGACCCAGTACTTC
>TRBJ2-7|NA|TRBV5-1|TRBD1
CASSPGTGGAREQYF
TGCGCCAGCAGCCCCGGGACAGGGGGCGCCCGGGAGCAGTACTTC
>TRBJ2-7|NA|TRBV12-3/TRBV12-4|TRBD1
CASSLTGKQYF
TGTGCCAGCAGTTTGACAGGGAAGCAGTACTTC
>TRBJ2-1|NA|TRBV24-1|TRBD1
CATSVAGQGANEQFF
TGTGCCACCAGTGTAGCCGGACAGGGTGCAAATGAGCAGTTCTTC
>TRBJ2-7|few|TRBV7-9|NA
CASSSPLGRLQSEQYF
TGTGCCAGCAGCTCGCCTTTGGGGCGGCTACAGTCCGAGCAGTACTTC
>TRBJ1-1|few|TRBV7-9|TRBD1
CASSGQGRTEAFF
TGTGCCAGCAGCGGACAGGGGCGAACTGAAGCTTTCTTT
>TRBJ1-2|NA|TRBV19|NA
CASGRNYGYTF
TGTGCCAGTGGCCGTAACTATGGCTACACCTTC
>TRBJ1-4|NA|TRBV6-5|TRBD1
CASGLGTGANEKLFF
TGTGCCAGCGGGCTCGGGACAGGGGCTAATGAAAAACTGTTTTTT
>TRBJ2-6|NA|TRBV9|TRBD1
CASSVPAGTGAHGANVLTF
TGTGCCAGCAGCGTACCGGCCGGGACAGGGGCACACGGGGCCAACGTCCTGACTTTC